Listed below are T cell receptor beta chains from one sample, sequenced in a study of T cells in tumors after PD-1 blockade. Sequenced by immunoSEQ multiplex PCR; TCRdb stores in-frame clones only, minus some. There are tens of thousands of clones in the sample; roughly 70% occur only once, and 4% to 5% lies in the top ten. Sample: PBMCs, taken after anti-PD-1 treatment. These receptors came from a human donor with basal cell carcinoma. Each CDR3 is given without its conserved first and last residue.

cdr3_length j_call v_call cdr3_aa
13 TRBJ2-1 TRBV5-1 ASRSGLVRGNEQF
10 TRBJ2-5 TRBV7-9 ASTQIGETQY
14 TRBJ1-4 TRBV19 ASSWGQISTNEKLF
10 TRBJ2-2 TRBV30 AWSRGSGELF
13 TRBJ1-2 TRBV2 ASRPGTGGNYGYT
10 TRBJ1-4 TRBV3-1/TRBV3-2 ASGQEGEKLF
15 TRBJ2-5 TRBV7-8 ASSFGLAGGLGMAQY
11 TRBJ1-3 TRBV3-1/TRBV3-2 ASSTLPGNTIY
12 TRBJ1-3 TRBV7-9 ASSLSGSGNTIY
14 TRBJ2-1 TRBV30 AWSRSRRGGYNEQF
10 TRBJ2-2 TRBV12-3/TRBV12-4 ASRQFTGELF
13 TRBJ2-5 TRBV4-2 ASSQERTGKETQY
9 TRBJ2-1 TRBV12-3/TRBV12-4 ASGVDRAEF
10 TRBJ2-5 TRBV19 ASSSKGETQY
12 TRBJ2-3 TRBV7-2 ASSLLVGTDTQY
12 TRBJ2-4 TRBV2 ASSWDRVKNIQY
13 TRBJ2-7 TRBV10-1 ASSERASPTYEQY
14 TRBJ2-5 TRBV13 ASSLDGQGAGETQY
12 TRBJ1-1 TRBV19 ASSIRTGVTEAF
11 TRBJ2-1 TRBV5-1 ASSLIGDNEQF
14 TRBJ2-7 TRBV2 ASSEAGRISSYEQY
11 TRBJ2-7 TRBV28 ASRAAGPYEQY
14 TRBJ2-2 TRBV7-9 ASSLVGLAGPGELF
12 TRBJ2-7 TRBV4-1 ASSHAPKGYEQY
13 TRBJ1-3 TRBV18 ASSPRDLRGDTIY
13 TRBJ1-2 TRBV19 ASSPRQAPGYGYT
12 TRBJ1-3 TRBV2 ASSVTGQKDTIY
11 TRBJ2-7 TRBV19 ASSTGSSYEQY
12 TRBJ1-6 TRBV2 ASSGGQFGSPLH
11 TRBJ2-4 TRBV7-8 ASSLEQVNIQY